The 9 T cell receptor beta chains below all came from one sample that was sequenced in a study of graft-versus-host responses after intestinal transplantation. Clones were sequenced by immunoSEQ multiplex PCR, and TCRdb holds only the in-frame ones, with some missing. In the table there are 35,000 to 45,000 clones, approximately 96% of which are singletons. No antigen has been assigned to these receptors. Sequencing was performed on unstimulated CD8+ T cells sorted from spleen or lymph node cells, taken before transplant. Every receptor here comes from a human donor who was the organ donor for an intestinal transplant.

The chain links TRBV2 to TRBJ2-3; possibly TRBD2 for D (5 bases). The V end was cut by 4 bases, the J end by 2 bases, with 10 bases between. Germline CDR1 and CDR2: SNHLY and FYNNEI. The CDR3 spans 14 residues. The CDR3 reads CASSALAPTDTQYF. CDR3 bases: TGTGCCAGCAGTGCTCTAGCTCCCACAGATACGCAGTATTTT.

This chain links TRBV19 with TRBJ2-1; no clear D gene. Looked up from germline, CDR1 is LNHDA and CDR2 is SQIVND (reference sequence). Trimming removed 2 bases from V and 4 bases from J, with 3 bases in between. This CDR3 is 12 amino acids long. DNA of the CDR3: TGTGCCAGTAGTATACAGTACAATGAGCAGTTCTTC. Amino acids: CASSIQYNEQFF.

V usage is TRBV7-9 and J usage is TRBJ1-2; D is undetermined. CDR1 is SEHNR, CDR2 FQNEAQ, per germline (reference sequence). V was pared by 8 bases and J by 6 bases, with 10 bases between. The CDR3 has 11 residues. The CDR3 DNA reads as TGTGCCAGCCGCGGTTGGGATGGCTACACCTTC. The encoded protein is CASRGWDGYTF.

V gene TRBV4-3 combines with J gene TRBJ2-7; 7 bases align to TRBD1. The J segment lost 4 bases and the V segment lost 2 bases, leaving 2 bases of the junction unmatched. CDR1 and CDR2 (germline): LGHNA, YSLEER. CDR3 length: 13 amino acids. CDR3 nucleotide sequence: TGCGCCAGCAGCCAATCACAGGGGTACGAGCAGTACTTC. Its translation is CASSQSQGYEQYF.

The CDR3 nucleotides are TGCAGCGTTGCTAACTTTGGAGGAGATCTTTATGGCTACACCTTC. Encoded protein: CSVANFGGDLYGYTF. The V gene is TRBV29-1, the J gene TRBJ1-2; D not resolved. CDR1 and CDR2 (germline): SQVTM, ANQGSEA. The CDR3 sequence is 15 residues long. Trimming cost V 4 bases and J 5 bases, with 20 bases left between them. Variable domain in full (rest from reference TRBV29-1 and TRBJ1-2): SAVISQKPSRDICQRGTSLTIQCQVDSQVTMMFWYRQQPGQSLTLIATANQGSEATYESGFVIDKFPISRPNLTFSTLTVSNMSPEDSSIYLCSVANFGGDLYGYTFGSGTRLTVV.

This clone was counted once. The chain links TRBV27 to TRBJ1-2; no clear D. The germline V gene has CDR1 MNHEY and CDR2 SMNVEV (reference sequence). V lost 3 bases to trimming and J lost 1 base, with 6 bases between them. This CDR3 is built from 13 residues. CDR3 nucleotide sequence: TGTGCCAGCAGTTTCGGGATTAACTATGGCTACACCTTC. Residues: CASSFGINYGYTF.

The J gene is TRBJ1-5, the V gene TRBV12-5; D remains ambiguous. The germline gives CDR1 LGHNT, CDR2 FRNRAP. This CDR3 comprises 17 residues. V gave up 7 bases and J gave up 7 bases, with 26 bases separating them. CDR3: CASADGQANPKPQPQHF. DNA for the CDR3: TGTGCTAGTGCCGACGGGCAGGCCAACCCCAAACCCCAGCCCCAGCATTTT.

The chain has TRBV4-3 and TRBJ1-4, with D uncertain. V lost 0 bases and J 6 bases, leaving 8 bases between the germline ends. The CDR3 has 14 residues. The germline V gene has CDR1 LGHNA and CDR2 YSLEER. The CDR3 DNA is TGCGCCAGCAGCCAAGATCCCGGATATGAAAAACTGTTTTTT. This gives the protein CASSQDPGYEKLFF.

The chain has TRBV29-1 and TRBJ2-7; D not resolved. With 4 bases removed from V and 0 bases from J, the gap between germline ends came to 7 bases. This CDR3 contains 12 residues. Germline CDR1 reads SQVTM; CDR2 reads ANQGSEA. CDR3 amino acids: CSVAGDSYEQYF. CDR3 bases: TGCAGCGTTGCTGGGGACTCCTACGAGCAGTACTTC.